The sequence of this TCR beta chain was determined in a study of cytomegalovirus exposure and HLA in healthy donors (dated by TCRdb to 2015 to 2018). In terms of the full investigation: An earlier analysis of roughly 570 of the donors reported 276 Gb of sequence data and 100 million to 120 million unique TCR beta sequences obtained from approximately 180 million T cells. The study aimed to test whether cataloging public T cell receptors could reveal signatures of past pathogen exposure. Using immunosequencing, the study profiled T cell repertoires from about 650 subjects and related those repertoires to cytomegalovirus serostatus. Both class I and class II loci were covered by HLA typing, at four-digit resolution. Genome-wide SNP genotypes for about 65% of the 666 donors were used in a later genetic analysis, which treated that subset as a discovery cohort. The number of donors typed differed by locus, with about 629-630 for A, B, C, DRB1 and DQB1, more than 500 for DQA1, 606 for DPA1, and around 460 for DPB1. High-throughput TCR immunosequencing, statistical association of individual TCRs with disease status, and machine learning were combined to predict cytomegalovirus infection status. Rather than drawing on any new phenotypic data, the later analysis identified candidate immune exposures from TCR beta sequences and the way those sequences occurred across donors. Approximately 300 gigabases of sequencing data and tens of millions of unique TCR sequences made up an early release that covered 500 to 700 HLA-typed donors. In a later analysis, previously published TCR beta repertoires from more than 500 donors were re-analyzed and high-resolution HLA genotyping was added so that TCR occurrence patterns could be studied. Because of strong linkage in the cohort, roughly five DR-DQ haplotypes were treated as single units for association and clustering. All discovery cohort repertoires had been generated on a single sequencing platform. Of the 300 to 500 genotyped donors, less than 85% were placed in the genetic ancestry cluster associated with self-reported Caucasian donors. To decide whether each TCR beta V gene segment behaved as functional or pseudogenic, an earlier analysis of some 600 of the donors relied on high-throughput TCR beta sequencing. On average, around 240,000 unique TCR beta nucleotide sequences were sequenced per donor among 350 to 400 genotyped donors of the cohort, with roughly a sixth of those sequences being non-productive. Besides the first cohort of approximately 670 subjects, a separate validation cohort made up of over a hundred different subjects was used. Alongside the repertoire data, information on donor age, sex, ethnicity and CMV serostatus was compiled. On the study overall, not on this receptor specifically: A later analysis found that HLA-associated TCR beta chains were more clonally expanded and had lower generation probabilities than equally common non-associated chains. Assigning TCR associations to individual alleles was difficult when HLA alleles, especially DR and DQ, strongly co-occurred. Because HLA typing was unavailable for some donors at each locus, only the typed subset was used in association tests. CMV serostatus was the only immune exposure information available for the cohort. Most CMV-associated TCR beta chains appeared to be HLA-restricted in a later analysis, and the HLA associations seemed to be driven largely by CMV exposure. The classifier was reported to diagnose cytomegalovirus status with high specificity and sensitivity in both the original cohort and the validation cohort. A further reported finding was that TCR beta sequences accurately predicted the HLA-A and HLA-B alleles for most subjects in the first cohort. According to a later analysis, TCR association rates differed among HLA loci, with DRB1 alleles showing the most associated TCRs and HLA-C alleles showing the fewest. This cohort had only TCR beta chains sequenced, and the lack of alpha or paired-chain data limited which features could be detected. Because counts were too low, fewer than 20 rarely observed V segments, including chromosome 9 orphons, were excluded from the earlier analysis of several hundred of the donors. A total of 164 TCR beta chains were listed by the study as associated with cytomegalovirus. The sequencing pipeline was judged likely to have produced a cluster of highly shared sequence variants as a technical artifact. Most TCR sequences were observed very rarely across donors, whereas some public TCRs were present in many individuals. In a later analysis, several top co-occurrence clusters were reported to appear linked to parvovirus B19, influenza, CMV and Epstein-Barr virus. Linkage disequilibrium might explain the correlated functional status among segregating V segments, but an unknown experimental factor could not be ruled out. Presence/absence analyses assumed roughly uniform sequencing depth across donors, an assumption that may not hold. In a later genetic analysis, fewer N-insertions in productive TCRs were reported among donors in an Asian-associated ancestry cluster than the approximately 630-donor mean. In an earlier analysis of 587 of the donors, most TCR beta V segments appeared in productive rearrangements about 90% or about 30% of the time, broadly matching IMGT annotations. A later genetic analysis associated a missense DCLRE1C variant with V-gene and J-gene trimming of TCR beta chains, and an independent cohort replicated the association. Three of the identified cytomegalovirus-associated TCR beta chains were confirmed in vitro to be specific for cytomegalovirus antigens. At a false discovery rate of 0.05, a later analysis linked around 15,000 TCR beta sequences to specific HLA alleles. According to the authors, the approach could potentially be generalized to other disease states and immunological phenotypes.

The cohort was made up of roughly 670 healthy bone marrow donors. All cohort members were sampled while nominally healthy, although unrecorded immune exposures were likely present. The donor tested CMV seropositive and was one of the 289 seropositive cohort members. Each donor provided a peripheral blood sample, and peripheral blood mononuclear cells were used for TCR beta sequencing. The Qiagen DNeasy Blood Extraction Kit was used to extract genomic DNA from the blood cell samples. Concerning this clone itself: Its antigen is currently not known. No much larger clone exists at a distance of one base, and base qualities are not known.

Libraries were prepared through the immunoSEQ multiplex PCR assay. For the multiplex PCR, a mixture combining 60 forward primers for TCR Vbeta segments and 13 reverse primers for TCR Jbeta segments was used. The CDR3 region of rearranged TCR beta genes was amplified from genomic DNA with a multiplex PCR assay. On the Illumina HiSeq System, the amplified TCR beta libraries were sequenced as 87-base-pair reads. Processing in the source paper ran as follows. In a later analysis, around 80 million unique TCR beta chains were counted across the 690 or so repertoires, and roughly 11 million of these chains were shared by at least two donors. A nearest-neighbor algorithm error-corrected the raw reads and collapsed the reads into unique sequences, merging closely related sequences to remove PCR and sequencing errors. Alignment of CDR3 sequences to IMGT reference sequences was used to assign V, D and J gene segments. Each retained sequence needed at least a six-nucleotide match to both a V gene segment and a J gene segment. Rearrangements were called productive when the CDR3 lacked stop codons and stayed in frame with V and J; all others were non-productive. CDR3 was defined by IMGT convention, running from the second conserved V-encoded cysteine to the conserved J-encoded phenylalanine. The earlier analysis of a few hundred of the donors excluded sequences that lacked an unambiguous match to a single V gene segment. An earlier analysis of a few hundred of the donors called V segments functional above 56.7% productive rearrangements and segregating when the between-donor standard deviation exceeded 5%. A statistical classification framework was built for diagnosing cytomegalovirus status from the catalog of TCR beta chain sequences. In a later analysis, V and J genes were assigned by comparing TCR nucleotide sequences against IMGT/GENE-DB human TR gene sequences. In a later analysis, CDR3 sequences and most-parsimonious VDJ recombination scenarios were assigned using the TCRdist pipeline. In a later analysis, every TCR beta chain was defined by the combination of its CDR3 amino acid sequence and its V-gene family, and reads without a unique V-gene family were dropped. As a way to deal with suspected cross-contamination and a sequencing artifact, a later analysis dropped roughly 620 nucleotide sequences that were highly shared and had low generation probability. In a later analysis, a clonal expansion index was calculated for each public chain from normalized within-repertoire ranks of inferred template counts. A later analysis computed generation probabilities with a VDJ recombination model fitted to out-of-frame rearrangements, and checked the results against IGoR. In a later analysis, TCR-TCR, TCR-HLA and TCR-CMV co-occurrence was scored with hypergeometric tests, and a repertoire-size bias correction was applied to TCR pairs. To estimate false discovery rates, a later analysis permuted the HLA or CMV assignments 20 times. In a later analysis, co-occurring TCRs were grouped with DBSCAN, and TCRdist sequence similarity was added when clustering was performed within HLA-allele-positive subsets. Co-occurrence clustering excluded repertoires with fewer than 30,000 or more than 120,000 public chains, plus five with anomalous nucleotide sharing. The immuneACCESS repertoire file appears here via TCRdb, limited to in-frame rearrangements. These files lack a portion of the clones; in checked studies, under half of the deficit traces to unresolved V genes, and the cause of the others is not known. V, J and clone size were drawn from that table, and D and trimming were deduced from the DNA. Recorded for this sample are around 140,000 clones; around four fifths of them occurred a single time. Roughly 10% of the sample is taken by the ten largest.

This sequence was found in a woman in her sixties or seventies in good health and CMV-seropositive. Sequencing input: PBMCs.

The DNA sequence is given as TGCGCCAGCAGCCAAGTGGAGTTCTCTGAAGCTTTCTTT. It is translated as CASSQVEFSEAFF. The chain uses TRBV4-3 and TRBJ1-1, with an unclear D gene assignment. Including cysteine and phenylalanine, the CDR3 has 13 amino acids. The CDR3 DNA has 39 bases and is translated from base 1. The germline V gene specifies LGHNA as CDR1 and YSLEER as CDR2. The junction shows trimming of 1 base on V and 6 bases on J, plus 9 bases between the germline ends.